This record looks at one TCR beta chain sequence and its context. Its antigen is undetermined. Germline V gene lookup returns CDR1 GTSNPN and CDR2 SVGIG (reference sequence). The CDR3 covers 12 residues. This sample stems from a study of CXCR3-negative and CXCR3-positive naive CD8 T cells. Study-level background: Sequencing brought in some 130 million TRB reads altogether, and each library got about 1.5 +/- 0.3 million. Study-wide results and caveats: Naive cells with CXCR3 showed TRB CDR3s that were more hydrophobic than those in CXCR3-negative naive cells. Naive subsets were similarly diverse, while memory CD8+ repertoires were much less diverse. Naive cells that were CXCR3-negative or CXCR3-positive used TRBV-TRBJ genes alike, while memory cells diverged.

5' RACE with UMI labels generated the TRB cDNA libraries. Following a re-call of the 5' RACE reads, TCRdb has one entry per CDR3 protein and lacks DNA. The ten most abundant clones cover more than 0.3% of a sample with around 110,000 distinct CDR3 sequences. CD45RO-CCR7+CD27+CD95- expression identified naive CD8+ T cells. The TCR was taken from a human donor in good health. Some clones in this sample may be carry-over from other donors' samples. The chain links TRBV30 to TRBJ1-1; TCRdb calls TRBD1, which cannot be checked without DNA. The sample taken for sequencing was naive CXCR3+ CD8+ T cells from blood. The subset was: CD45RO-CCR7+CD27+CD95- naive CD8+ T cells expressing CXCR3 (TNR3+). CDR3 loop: CAGRDMNTEAFF.